Below, 3 T cell receptor beta chains from the same sample are listed, as sequenced in a study of regulatory T cells in long-lasting Graves disease (dated by TCRdb to the early 2020s). The method was multiplex PCR. The run used an Illumina HiSeq 4000. TCR beta libraries were built with iRepertoire HTBI primers and Arm-PCR amplification of CDR3 regions. TCRdb passed the public sequencing reads through fastp at Q25 and MiXCR, retaining productive beta sequences. Merged by CDR3 protein, the rows form single entries marked with the most common genes and DNA. In all, the sample holds over 450,000 distinct CDR3 sequences, and under 25% of those were seen once. Approximately 6.4% of the sample lies in the top ten. The time point label corresponds to: persistent/refractory GD, antithyroid drugs over 5 years with positive TRAb. RNA was extracted from PBMCs in TRIzol for both TCR sequencing and RNA sequencing.

The sample here was peripheral blood mononuclear cells (PBMCs), taken when the disease was refractory, from a patient treated with antithyroid drugs. The receptors were gathered from a female donor with Graves disease.

The V call is TRBV28, the J call TRBJ2-5; no firm D call. The germline V gene has CDR1 MDHEN and CDR2 SYDVKM. Between the trimmed V and J ends, which lost 8 bases and 5 bases, there was a span of 9 bases. This CDR3 contains 11 residues. The CDR3 reads CASGPSETQYF. CDR3 sequence (DNA): TGTGCCAGCGGTCCGAGCGAGACCCAGTACTTC.

This clonotype was found a few times. The J gene is TRBJ2-7, the V gene TRBV10-3; 7 bases align to TRBD1. The CDR3 covers 14 residues. J gave up 1 base and V 5 bases, and 5 bases lay outside the gene matches. Germline V gene data show CDR1 as ENHRY and CDR2 as SYGVKD. The CDR3 bases are TGTGCCATCAGTTCGGGACAGCTTTCCTACGAGCAGTACTTC. This translates into CAISSGQLSYEQYF.

This clonotype has ten or more counts. The chain recombines TRBV7-2 with TRBJ2-7; tentative D call: TRBD2 (6 bases). Deletions cut 3 bases from V and 1 base from J, with 10 bases between. The CDR3 is 14 amino acids. The germline V gene has CDR1 SGHTA and CDR2 FQGNSA. DNA for the CDR3: TGTGCCAGCAGCTTTACCGCGGGGTCCTACGAGCAGTACTTC. This sequence encodes CASSFTAGSYEQYF.